This T cell receptor beta chain was documented in a study of T cell responses to AZD1222 COVID-19 vaccine. The overall study: Pooling covered second doses at about 4 or about 12 weeks. Study results and caveats: Vaccine-related CD4 TCRs covered spike, predominating at 160-218 and 743-854. Increases in Spike-specific TCR breadth and depth were seen after two AZD1222 doses. Repertoire collection took place solely once the T cell response had peaked.

Turning to this clone: Its antigen remains unknown.

Repertoires were generated with immunoSEQ multiplex PCR, while TCRdb's copy carries only in-frame clones and drops some. The data hold around 180,000 clones, with about nine tenths observed a single time. This sequence was found in an adult in good health. The material was peripheral blood, obtained on day 0 of AZD1222 vaccination.

CDR3 sequence (DNA): TGTGCCAGCAGCCGGACTAGGGATTTCTATGGCTACACCTTC. Its protein is CASSRTRDFYGYTF. The genes are TRBV7-9 and TRBJ1-2; D unresolved. This CDR3 is 14 amino acids long. Between the trimmed V and J ends, which lost 5 bases and 4 bases, there was a span of 14 bases. CDR1 and CDR2 from the germline V gene are SEHNR and FQNEAQ (reference sequence).